Shown below are 9 T cell receptor beta chains from a single sample sequenced in a study of regulatory T cells in long-lasting Graves disease. Time point noted: newly diagnosed GD, antithyroid drugs for less than 3 months. The TCR library was prepared using RNA isolated from PBMCs. Libraries of TCR beta came from iRepertoire HTBI primers plus Arm-PCR of CDR3 regions. TCRdb fed the multiplex PCR reads into MiXCR, producing one record per CDR3 protein. Among roughly 560,000 distinct CDR3 sequences, approximately 12% were seen once, and the ten largest hold 8.9%. The same sample was also used in a study of T cells in Graves' hyperthyroidism and ophthalmopathy.

Sequencing was performed on peripheral blood mononuclear cells (PBMCs), taken at new diagnosis, from a patient treated with antithyroid drugs. Every receptor here comes from a woman in her 30s with Graves disease.

The V and J genes are TRBV4-1 and TRBJ1-5, with D perhaps matching TRBD1 (6 bases). CDR1 MGHRA and CDR2 YSYEKL come from the germline V gene. The CDR3 is 13 residues long. Trimming cost V 5 bases and J 6 bases, with 11 bases left between them. CDR3 region: CASSTGKGQPQHF. CDR3 DNA sequence: TGCGCCAGCAGCACAGGGAAGGGTCAGCCCCAGCATTTT.

The chain couples TRBV19 to TRBJ2-1; 8 bases are shared with TRBD2. Germline lookup yields CDR1 LNHDA and CDR2 SQIVND (reference sequence). Trimming cost V 3 bases and J 2 bases; bases outside gene matches: 12. CDR3 length equals 18 residues. CDR3 residues: CASSMYGPAGVAYNEQFF. CDR3 DNA: TGTGCCAGTAGTATGTATGGGCCAGCGGGAGTTGCCTACAATGAGCAGTTCTTC. Together with reference TRBV19 and TRBJ2-1, the CDR3 gives the full variable domain: DGGITQSPKYLFRKEGQNVTLSCEQNLNHDAMYWYRQDPGQGLRLIYYSQIVNDFQKGDIAEGYSVSREKKESFPLTVTSAQKNPTAFYLCASSMYGPAGVAYNEQFFGPGTRLTVL.

This clonotype came up many times. The V call is TRBV11-3, the J call TRBJ2-3, with TRBD1 as a possible D gene (6 bases). V was trimmed by 5 bases and J by 0 bases, leaving 9 bases between them. CDR3 length: 14 residues. Germline CDR1 SGHNT, CDR2 YENEEA. The CDR3 DNA reads as TGTGCCAGCAGCAAAGGGGGTAGCACAGATACGCAGTATTTT. Translated: CASSKGGSTDTQYF.

This clonotype came up many times. The V and J genes are TRBV30 and TRBJ1-4, with D possibly being TRBD1 (5 bases). Trimming stripped 1 base from V and 3 bases from J, with 6 bases between. The CDR3 contains 13 residues. Germline loops: CDR1 GTSNPN, CDR2 SVGIG (reference sequence). The CDR3 bases are TGTGCCTGGAGTGGGGGGGCTAATGAAAAACTGTTTTTT. It specifies CAWSGGANEKLFF.

Turning to this clonotype: At one end the junction does not follow the germline gene, possibly because of a read error. The chain joins TRBV5-1 to TRBJ2-7; tentatively, D is TRBD2 (6 bases). The CDR3 length is 15 residues. The germline gives CDR1 SGHRS, CDR2 YFSETQ. The CDR3 reads CASSFYGGASYEHYF. DNA for the CDR3: TGCGCCAGCAGCTTCTACGGGGGAGCGTCCTACGAGCACTACTTC.

The chain is built from TRBV19 and TRBJ1-2; D is possibly TRBD1 (5 bases). This CDR3 spans 15 amino acids. CDR1 and CDR2 (germline): LNHDA, SQIVND (reference sequence). V was shortened by 3 bases and J by 2 bases, with 13 bases between the two germline ends. DNA for the CDR3: TGTGCCAGTAGTATCCAGGGAGCCTCAAACTATGGCTACACCTTC. It specifies CASSIQGASNYGYTF.

This clonotype was observed many times. The chain uses TRBV9 and TRBJ2-1; D is possibly TRBD2 (5 bases). Germline V gene data show CDR1 as SGDLS and CDR2 as YYNGEE. V was pared by 0 bases and J by 3 bases, with 7 bases between. This CDR3 contains 14 residues. In DNA, the CDR3 is TGTGCCAGCAGCGTAGCTGACTACTACAATGAGCAGTTCTTC. Translated: CASSVADYYNEQFF.

This clonotype was found many times. The rearrangement links TRBV6-5 to TRBJ2-2, with D unresolved. Germline V gene sequence: CDR1 MNHEY, CDR2 SVGAGI. V was pared by 2 bases and J by 4 bases, with 11 bases between. CDR3 length equals 15 residues. CDR3 sequence reads: CASSYDGSSTGELFF. DNA of the CDR3: TGTGCCAGCAGTTACGACGGGTCCTCCACCGGGGAGCTGTTTTTT.

This clonotype was detected many times. The chain joins TRBV2 to TRBJ2-7; D is undetermined. V gave up 7 bases and J gave up 3 bases, with 10 bases separating them. The CDR3 sequence is 12 residues long. Germline values: CDR1 SNHLY, CDR2 FYNNEI. In nucleotides, the CDR3 is TGTGCCAGCATAGGACCGAGCTACGAGCAGTACTTC. Residues: CASIGPSYEQYF. The full variable domain, rest sourced from reference TRBV2 and TRBJ2-7, is EPEVTQTPSHQVTQMGQEVILRCVPISNHLYFYWYRQILGQKVEFLVSFYNNEISEKSEIFDDQFSVERPDGSNFTLKIRSTKLEDSAMYFCASIGPSYEQYFGPGTRLTVT.